This T cell receptor (beta chain) was retrieved from a study of control samples from healthy donors and cancer patients. Profiled with immunoSEQ multiplex PCR; TCRdb holds only in-frame clones, not every one. The sample yields 90,000 to 95,000 clones, about 85% seen once. CDR3 length: 13 residues. With 3 bases clipped from V and 8 bases from J, the junction kept 1 base outside the gene matches. CDR1 is SGHRS and CDR2 is YFSETQ in the germline V gene. The material sequenced was blood. The sequence was collected from a man aged 30-40 years in good health. V is TRBV5-1 and J is TRBJ1-3; 11 nucleotides line up with TRBD1. CDR3 sequence reads: CASSWDRGDTIYF. In DNA, the CDR3 is TGCGCCAGCAGCTGGGACAGGGGGGACACCATATATTTT.